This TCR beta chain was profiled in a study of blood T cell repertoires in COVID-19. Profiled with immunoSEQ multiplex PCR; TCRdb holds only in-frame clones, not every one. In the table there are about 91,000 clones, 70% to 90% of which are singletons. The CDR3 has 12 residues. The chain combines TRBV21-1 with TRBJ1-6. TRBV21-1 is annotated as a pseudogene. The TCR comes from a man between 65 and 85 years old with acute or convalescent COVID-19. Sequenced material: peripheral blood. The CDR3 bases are TGTGCCAGCAGCGCGGCATATCCACCCCTCCACTTT. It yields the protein CASSAAYPPLHF.